This T cell receptor (beta chain) was identified during a study of T-cell reconstitution after alpha-beta-depleted transplantation in children. The study's findings and limits: It was surviving recipient T cells and thymic progenitors that gave some patients high TCRbeta diversity at day 60. Several hundred graft clones that had expanded were reportedly the source of alpha-beta T cells about two months after transplant. At the one-year point after transplant, T-cell counts and TCRbeta diversity were found to come mostly from T cells that had been newly produced.

The CDR3 sequence is 19 residues long. The germline gives CDR1 LGHNA, CDR2 YNFKEQ. The trim removed 0 bases at V and 4 bases at J, leaving 11 bases unmatched. Unique molecular identifiers were incorporated during preparation of the TCRbeta library. Via MiXCR, TCRdb re-called the PCR reads, giving one row per CDR3 protein. The sample has about 980,000 distinct CDR3 sequences, less than 30% seen once. As for this clonotype: Its cognate antigen is unknown.

This specimen consisted of PBMCs, mostly from graft donor cells, obtained 360 days after TCRalphabeta/CD19-depleted stem cell transplant. This clonotype was sampled from a boy younger than two who had a stem cell transplant for SCID, so the T cells may come from the graft donor. This sequence joins TRBV4-2 and TRBJ2-4; 11 positions match TRBD2. CDR3 region: CASSQDGVSGGAVKNIQYF. The CDR3 DNA follows: TGTGCCAGCAGCCAAGACGGGGTTAGCGGGGGGGCGGTGAAAAACATTCAGTACTTC.